The 18 T cell receptor beta chains in this list originate from one sample, sequenced in a study of blood T cell repertoires in COVID-19. The protocol was immunoSEQ multiplex PCR, while the TCRdb copy is restricted to in-frame clones and leaves out a portion. Counted here are about 280,000 clones, roughly four fifths occurring once; the ten biggest clones make up about 5%. Sequencing was carried out using PBMCs or T cells enriched from blood (not recorded which). These receptors were taken from a man aged 35 to 55 who had been exposed to COVID-19.

The V gene is TRBV9, the J gene TRBJ2-6; 8 positions agree with TRBD1. J lost 2 bases, V lost 4 bases, and 5 bases had no gene match. The CDR3 extends over 16 amino acids. CDR1 is SGDLS, CDR2 YYNGEE, per germline. This chain's CDR3 is CASSSSGGAGANVLTF. DNA of the CDR3: TGTGCCAGCAGCTCCTCAGGGGGCGCTGGGGCCAACGTCCTGACTTTC.

The V gene is TRBV5-8, the J gene TRBJ1-4; D unclear. Trimming took off 1 base at V and 7 bases at J, with 14 bases between the two ends. Germline V gene lookup returns CDR1 SGHTS and CDR2 YDEGEE. CDR3 length: 15 residues. The CDR3 DNA reads TGTGCCAGCAGCTTGCCCCTTATGCGGGGTGAAAAACTGTTTTTT. Its translation: CASSLPLMRGEKLFF.

V and J are TRBV5-4 and TRBJ2-5, with 7 bases that match TRBD2. The CDR3 has 13 amino acids. CDR1 is SGHNT, CDR2 YYREEE, per germline (reference sequence). V shed 4 bases, J shed 5 bases, and the junction held 5 bases outside the gene matches. CDR3 DNA: TGTGCCAGCAGCCCCACTAGCGAGGAGACCCAGTACTTC. As protein: CASSPTSEETQYF. The full variable domain, its missing parts supplied by reference TRBV5-4 and TRBJ2-5, is ETGVTQSPTHLIKTRGQQVTLRCSSQSGHNTVSWYQQALGQGPQFIFQYYREEENGRGNFPPRFSGLQFPNYSSELNVNALELDDSALYLCASSPTSEETQYFGPGTRLLVL.

The chain has TRBV21-1 and TRBJ2-2; the tabulated D call, TRBD2, remains unverified against the DNA. TRBV21-1 is given as a pseudogene. This CDR3 has 19 amino acids. The CDR3 loop reads CASSKADPTSGTNTGELFF. CDR3 nucleotides: TGTGCCAGCAGCAAAGCCGACCCTACTAGCGGGACAAACACCGGGGAGCTGTTTTTT.

The sample holds one count of this clone. The J gene is TRBJ2-4, the V gene TRBV11-1; 8 bases fit TRBD1. The CDR3 totals 16 residues. The V and J ends lost 5 bases and 8 bases, in that order; junction bases with no gene match: 14. In germline, CDR1 is SGHAT, CDR2 FQDESV (reference sequence). For the CDR3, the DNA is TGTGCCAGCAGCCAACCAGACAGGGGAGGCGGGTACATTCAGTACTTC. As protein: CASSQPDRGGGYIQYF.

Only a few counts were recorded for this clone. The chain has TRBV19 and TRBJ2-2; tentatively, D is TRBD2 (6 bases). The V and J ends lost 11 bases and 2 bases respectively, with 12 bases between them. CDR1 LNHDA and CDR2 SQIVND come from the germline V gene (reference sequence). This CDR3 region has 13 residues. The DNA for the CDR3 is TGTGCCTTAACTAGCCCCAACACCGGGGAGCTGTTTTTT. This translates into CALTSPNTGELFF.

This clone appeared a few times. The CDR3 DNA reads TGTGCCAGCAGTCAGGGGGACAGTGGGAACACTGAAGCTTTCTTT. Amino acid sequence: CASSQGDSGNTEAFF. V is TRBV4-2 and J is TRBJ1-1, with TRBD1 identical over 7 bases. The junction had 8 bases not matched to a gene; V was cut back by 6 bases and J by 1 base. The CDR3 length is 15 residues. In germline, CDR1 is LGHNA, CDR2 YNFKEQ.

This clone was picked up a small number of times. The gene calls are TRBV19 and TRBJ1-1; 11 nucleotides agree with TRBD1. V shed 4 bases, J shed 1 base, and the junction held 17 bases outside the gene matches. CDR3 size: 20 residues. CDR1 and CDR2 (germline): LNHDA, SQIVND (reference sequence). CDR3 amino acids: CASSTFNRIRTGGQNTEAFF. CDR3 coding DNA: TGTGCCAGTAGTACCTTTAACCGAATTAGGACAGGGGGCCAGAACACTGAAGCTTTCTTT. The full variable domain, in which reference TRBV19 and TRBJ1-1 provide the parts outside the CDR3, is DGGITQSPKYLFRKEGQNVTLSCEQNLNHDAMYWYRQDPGQGLRLIYYSQIVNDFQKGDIAEGYSVSREKKESFPLTVTSAQKNPTAFYLCASSTFNRIRTGGQNTEAFFGQGTRLTVV.

The chain couples TRBV9 to TRBJ1-2; 8 positions agree with TRBD1. J was trimmed by 12 bases and V by 3 bases; bases with no gene match: 7. The CDR3 contains 12 residues. Germline CDR1 SGDLS, CDR2 YYNGEE. DNA for the CDR3: TGTGCCAGCAGCGCGCGGGACAGGTTGCACACCTTC. This codes for CASSARDRLHTF.

The sample holds one count of this clone. The chain recombines TRBV5-1 with TRBJ2-1; possible D gene TRBD2, 6 bases. Trimming stripped 0 bases from V and 7 bases from J, with 14 bases between. Germline V CDR1 and CDR2: SGHRS, YFSETQ. The CDR3 is 15 residues long. This CDR3 is CASSLGGGWTNEQFF. The CDR3 DNA reads as TGCGCCAGCAGCTTGGGGGGAGGCTGGACGAATGAGCAGTTCTTC.

V usage is TRBV3-1 (or the pseudogene TRBV3-2) and J usage is TRBJ2-7, with D perhaps matching TRBD2 (6 bases). CDR1 and CDR2 (germline): LGHDT, YNNKEL (reference sequence). This CDR3 spans 12 amino acids. The ends were cut back, 4 bases at V and 5 bases at J, with 9 bases in the middle. The CDR3 protein is CASSPGGHEQYF. CDR3 nucleotides: TGTGCCAGCAGCCCCGGGGGTCACGAGCAGTACTTC.

The chain uses TRBV5-1 and TRBJ2-5; 7 bases align to TRBD2. This CDR3 region has 14 residues. V gave up 5 bases and J gave up 1 base; unmatched junction bases: 5. In germline, CDR1 is SGHRS, CDR2 YFSETQ. As DNA, the CDR3 is TGCGCCAGCAGAAGCGGGACGGGCCAAGAGACCCAGTACTTC. It yields the protein CASRSGTGQETQYF.

The V gene is TRBV2, the J gene TRBJ1-1; D perhaps matches TRBD1 (5 bases). Per the germline V gene, CDR1 is SNHLY and CDR2 is FYNNEI. V lost 0 bases, J lost 8 bases, and 16 bases lay in between. The CDR3 has 15 residues. CDR3 bases: TGTGCCAGCAGTGAAGCGCTTGGGGAGGGGAACGAAGCTTTCTTT. Translating it yields CASSEALGEGNEAFF.

CDR3 bases: TGTGCCAGCAGTTACTCGGCTAGCGGGAGGCCCTCCTACGAGCAGTACTTC. This codes for CASSYSASGRPSYEQYF. The chain couples TRBV6-2 or TRBV6-3 to TRBJ2-7, with 11 bases that match TRBD2. This CDR3 is 17 amino acids long. Germline values: CDR1 MNHEY, CDR2 SVGEGT. The J segment lost 0 bases and the V segment lost 0 bases, leaving 4 bases of the junction unmatched.

For the CDR3, the DNA is TGTGCCAGCAGCTTGAAAGACAGGGACGCTTTCTTT. Its protein is CASSLKDRDAFF. This chain joins TRBV7-9 and TRBJ1-1, with 7 bases that match TRBD1. Germline CDR1 and CDR2: SEHNR and FQNEAQ (reference sequence). The CDR3 length is 12 residues. Trimming removed 3 bases from V and 11 bases from J; junction bases left unmatched: 6.

The chain has TRBV6-1 and TRBJ2-1; weak D call: TRBD2 (6 bases). The V gene lost 1 base and the J gene lost 6 bases, with 7 bases spanning the gap. The germline V gene has CDR1 MNHNS and CDR2 SASEGT. This CDR3 contains 13 residues. The CDR3 DNA sequence: TGTGCCAGCAGTGAAGGCGGGATCAATGAGCAGTTCTTC. This gives the protein CASSEGGINEQFF.

V and J are TRBV27 and TRBJ1-1; D uncertain. Between the trimmed V and J ends, which lost 0 bases and 4 bases, there was a span of 12 bases. Germline V lookup: CDR1 MNHEY, CDR2 SMNVEV (reference sequence). The CDR3 loop spans 15 amino acids. CDR3 protein: CASSLSSGWVTEAFF. Here the CDR3 DNA reads TGTGCCAGCAGTTTATCCTCGGGGTGGGTCACTGAAGCTTTCTTT.

This chain uses TRBV11-2 with TRBJ2-4; weak D call: TRBD1 (5 bases). Germline assignment: CDR1 SGHAT and CDR2 FQNNGV. V was trimmed by 5 bases and J by 3 bases, leaving 11 bases between them. The CDR3 consists of 14 residues. In DNA form, the CDR3 reads TGTGCCAGCAGCCCCAGGGTGGGCAAAAACATTCAGTACTTC. Translation gives CASSPRVGKNIQYF.